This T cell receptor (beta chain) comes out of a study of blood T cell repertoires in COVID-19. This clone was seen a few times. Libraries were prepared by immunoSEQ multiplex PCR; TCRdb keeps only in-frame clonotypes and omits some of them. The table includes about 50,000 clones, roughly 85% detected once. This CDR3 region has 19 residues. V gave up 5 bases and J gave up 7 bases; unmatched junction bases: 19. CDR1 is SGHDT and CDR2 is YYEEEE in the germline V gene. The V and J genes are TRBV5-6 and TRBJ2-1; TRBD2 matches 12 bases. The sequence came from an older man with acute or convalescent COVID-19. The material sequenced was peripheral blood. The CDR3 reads CASRSGSRLAGGPRNEQFF. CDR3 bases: TGTGCCAGCAGATCGGGTTCTCGTCTAGCGGGAGGGCCGAGGAATGAGCAGTTCTTC.